The source of this T cell receptor (beta chain) is a study of cytotoxic CD8 clonotypes in ibrutinib-treated CLL. Regarding the study as a whole: Higher circulating CD8+ T-cell counts strongly accompanied higher baseline clonality, above age-matched healthy donors.

The data were produced by immunoSEQ multiplex PCR, yet TCRdb's version contains in-frame clones alone and is incomplete. Here the sample spans 60,000 to 75,000 clones, 90% being singletons. CDR3 length: 15 amino acids. J was trimmed by 4 bases and V by 3 bases; bases with no gene match: 8. CDR1 SGHTA and CDR2 FQGNSA come from the germline V gene. Concerning this clone itself: What it recognizes is unknown.

V and J are TRBV7-2 and TRBJ1-2; 7 nucleotides line up with TRBD1. The TCR comes from a human donor with chronic lymphocytic leukemia. Here the sequenced sample was PBMCs, taken after 12 months of ibrutinib treatment. Here the CDR3 DNA reads TGTGCCAGCAGCTTCTCCCTCAGGGGGGGCTATGGCTACACCTTC. Amino acids: CASSFSLRGGYGYTF.